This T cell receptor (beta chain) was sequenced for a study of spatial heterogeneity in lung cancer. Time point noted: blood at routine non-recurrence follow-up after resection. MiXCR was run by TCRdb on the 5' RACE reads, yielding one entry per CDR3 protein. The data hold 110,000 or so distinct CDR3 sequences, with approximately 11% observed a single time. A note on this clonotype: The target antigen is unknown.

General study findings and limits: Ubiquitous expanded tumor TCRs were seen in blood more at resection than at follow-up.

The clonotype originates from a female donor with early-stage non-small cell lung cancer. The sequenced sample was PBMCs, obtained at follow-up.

The chain's CDR3 is CASSYRGRDTGELFF. CDR3 nucleotides: TGCGCCAGCAGCTACAGGGGTAGGGACACCGGGGAGCTGTTTTTT. J is TRBJ2-2 and V is TRBV5-1; 7 bases match TRBD1. Trimming removed 3 bases from V and 3 bases from J; junction bases left unmatched: 5. Germline CDR1 SGHRS, CDR2 YFSETQ. CDR3 length: 15 residues.